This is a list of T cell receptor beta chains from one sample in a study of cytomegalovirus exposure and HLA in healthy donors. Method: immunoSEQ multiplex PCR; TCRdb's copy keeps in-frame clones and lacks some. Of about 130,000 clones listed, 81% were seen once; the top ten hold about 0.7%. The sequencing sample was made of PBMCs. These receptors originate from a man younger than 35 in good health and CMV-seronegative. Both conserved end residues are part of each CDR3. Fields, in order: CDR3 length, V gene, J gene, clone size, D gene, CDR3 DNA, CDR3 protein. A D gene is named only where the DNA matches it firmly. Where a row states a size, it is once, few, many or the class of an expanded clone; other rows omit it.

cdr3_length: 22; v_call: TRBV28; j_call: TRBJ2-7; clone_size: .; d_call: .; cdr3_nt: TGTGCCAGCAGTTTATTAGGCAGGGGTGGGGAATGGTCCTTTGGGGGAAACTACGAGCAGTACTTC; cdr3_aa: CASSLLGRGGEWSFGGNYEQYF
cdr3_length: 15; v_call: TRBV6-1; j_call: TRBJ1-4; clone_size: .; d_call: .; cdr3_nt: TGTGCCAGCACGCCTACAGGGCCAGGGGTTGAAAAACTGTTTTTT; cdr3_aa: CASTPTGPGVEKLFF
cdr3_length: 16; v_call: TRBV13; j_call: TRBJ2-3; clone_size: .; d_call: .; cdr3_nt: TGTGCCAGCAGCTTGACGGCGCCAGGGTACACAGATACGCAGTATTTT; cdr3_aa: CASSLTAPGYTDTQYF
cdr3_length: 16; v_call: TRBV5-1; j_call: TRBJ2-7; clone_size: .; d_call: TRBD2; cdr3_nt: TGCGCCAGCAGCCTTGCCGGACTAGCGGGGGGCTACGAGCAGTACTTC; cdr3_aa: CASSLAGLAGGYEQYF
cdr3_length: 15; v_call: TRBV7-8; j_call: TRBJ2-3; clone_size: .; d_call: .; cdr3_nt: TGTGCCAGCAGCTTAGCGGGGCTTAGCACAGATACGCAGTATTTT; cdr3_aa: CASSLAGLSTDTQYF
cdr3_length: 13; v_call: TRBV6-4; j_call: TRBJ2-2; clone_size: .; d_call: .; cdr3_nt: TGTGCCAGCAGTGACTCGAGTACCGGGGAGCTGTTTTTT; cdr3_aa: CASSDSSTGELFF
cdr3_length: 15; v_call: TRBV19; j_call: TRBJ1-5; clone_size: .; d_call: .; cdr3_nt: TGTGCCAGTAGTATAGGGACCGGGAAGGATCAGCCCCAGCATTTT; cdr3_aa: CASSIGTGKDQPQHF
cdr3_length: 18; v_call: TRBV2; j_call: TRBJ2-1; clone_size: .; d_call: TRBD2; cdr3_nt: TGTGCCAGCAGGGGATTAAGGACCGGGACTAGCGGTCCGCGTGAGCAGTTCTTC; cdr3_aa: CASRGLRTGTSGPREQFF
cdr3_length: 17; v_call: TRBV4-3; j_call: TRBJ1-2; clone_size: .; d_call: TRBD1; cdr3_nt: TGCGCCAGCAGCCTTCGGGGACAGGGGGCGAATAACTATGGCTACACCTTC; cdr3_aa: CASSLRGQGANNYGYTF
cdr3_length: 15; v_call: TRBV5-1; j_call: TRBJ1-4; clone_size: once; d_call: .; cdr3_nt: TGCGCCAGCAGCTTGGACGGCGGATATAATGAAAAACTGTTTTTT; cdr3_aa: CASSLDGGYNEKLFF
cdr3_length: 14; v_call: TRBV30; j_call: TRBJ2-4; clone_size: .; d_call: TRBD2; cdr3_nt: TGTGCCTGGAACCCCGGACTAGCCTTAGACATTCAGTACTTC; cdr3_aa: CAWNPGLALDIQYF
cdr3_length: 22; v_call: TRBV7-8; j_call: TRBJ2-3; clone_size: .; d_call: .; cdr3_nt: TGTGCCAGCAGCTTAGGCTCCTACTTGGGGCCTCCCCCCCTCAGAACCACAGATACGCAGTATTTT; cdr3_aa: CASSLGSYLGPPPLRTTDTQYF
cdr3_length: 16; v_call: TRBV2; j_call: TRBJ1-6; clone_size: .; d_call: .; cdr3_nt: TGTGCCAGCAGTGACAACAGGATTTCTCTTGGTGCGCCCCTCCACTTT; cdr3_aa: CASSDNRISLGAPLHF
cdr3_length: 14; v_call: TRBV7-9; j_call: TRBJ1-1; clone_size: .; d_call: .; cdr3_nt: TGTGCCAGCAGCCTAGGACAGATGAACACTGAAGCTTTCTTT; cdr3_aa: CASSLGQMNTEAFF
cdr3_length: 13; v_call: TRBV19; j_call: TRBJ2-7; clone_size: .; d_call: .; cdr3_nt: TGTGCCAGTAGTGGCAGGGATCCCCACGAGCAGTACTTC; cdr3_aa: CASSGRDPHEQYF
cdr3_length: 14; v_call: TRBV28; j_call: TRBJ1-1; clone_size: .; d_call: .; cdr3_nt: TGTGCCAGCACGTCCCTAGCGTTGAACACTGAAGCTTTCTTT; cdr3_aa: CASTSLALNTEAFF
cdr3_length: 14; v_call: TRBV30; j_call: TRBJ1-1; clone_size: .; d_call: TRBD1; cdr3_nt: TGTGCCTGGAGTCCCCTCAGGGGGGCCCCTGAAGCTTTCTTT; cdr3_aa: CAWSPLRGAPEAFF
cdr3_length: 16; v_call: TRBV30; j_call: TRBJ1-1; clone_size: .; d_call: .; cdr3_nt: TGTGCCTGGAGTGTTGAGGGAGGGGGGCTCCTGGCGGAAGCTTTCTTT; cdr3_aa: CAWSVEGGGLLAEAFF
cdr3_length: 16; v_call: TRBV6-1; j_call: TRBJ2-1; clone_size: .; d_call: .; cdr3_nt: TGTGCCAGCAGTGCATTCCAGGAAGTGTACTACAATGAGCAGTTCTTC; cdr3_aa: CASSAFQEVYYNEQFF
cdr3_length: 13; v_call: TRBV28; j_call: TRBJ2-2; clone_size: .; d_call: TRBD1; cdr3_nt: TGTGCCAGCGTAGGGACAGTCACCGGGGAGCTGTTTTTT; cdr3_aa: CASVGTVTGELFF
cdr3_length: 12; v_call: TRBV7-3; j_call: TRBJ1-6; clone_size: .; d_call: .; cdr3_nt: TGTTCCAGCAGCTTCCTAGAGGGACCCCTCCACTTT; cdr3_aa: CSSSFLEGPLHF
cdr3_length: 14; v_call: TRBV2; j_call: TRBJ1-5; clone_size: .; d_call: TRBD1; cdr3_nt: TGTGCCAGCAGTGACAGGGGGTACAATCAGCCCCAGCATTTT; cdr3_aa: CASSDRGYNQPQHF
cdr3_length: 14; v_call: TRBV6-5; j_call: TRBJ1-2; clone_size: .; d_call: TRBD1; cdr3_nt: TGTGCCAGCACCTTAGCACGGACAGGCTATGGCTACACCTTC; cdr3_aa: CASTLARTGYGYTF
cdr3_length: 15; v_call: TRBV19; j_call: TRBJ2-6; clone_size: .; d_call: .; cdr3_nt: TGTGCCAGTAGTAGGGACTTCTCTGGGGCCAACGTCCTGACTTTC; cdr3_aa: CASSRDFSGANVLTF
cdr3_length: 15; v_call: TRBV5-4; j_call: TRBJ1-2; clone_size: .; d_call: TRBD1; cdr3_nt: TGTGCCAGCAGCATCGACAGGGAAGGCAACTATGGCTACACCTTC; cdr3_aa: CASSIDREGNYGYTF
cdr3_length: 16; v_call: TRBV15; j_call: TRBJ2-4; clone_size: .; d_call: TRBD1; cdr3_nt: TGTGCCACCAGCAGAGATTACAGGGGCGGCAAAAACATTCAGTACTTC; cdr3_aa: CATSRDYRGGKNIQYF
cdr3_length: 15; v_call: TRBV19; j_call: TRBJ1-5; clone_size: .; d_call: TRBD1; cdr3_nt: TGTGCCAGTAGGGCGGGACAGACTAGCAATCAGCCCCAGCATTTT; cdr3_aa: CASRAGQTSNQPQHF
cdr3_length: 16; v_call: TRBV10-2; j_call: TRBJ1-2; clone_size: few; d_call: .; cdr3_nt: TGCGCCAGCAGTGCCGACTCAGGGGCTCCCTACTATGGCTACACCTTC; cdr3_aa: CASSADSGAPYYGYTF
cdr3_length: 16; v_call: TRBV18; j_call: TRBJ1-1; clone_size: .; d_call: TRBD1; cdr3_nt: TGTGCCAGCTCACTGGGACAGGGGAGTTGGTCCACTGAAGCTTTCTTT; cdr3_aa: CASSLGQGSWSTEAFF
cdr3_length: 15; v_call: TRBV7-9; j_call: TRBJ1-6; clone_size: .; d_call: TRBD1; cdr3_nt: TGTGCCAGCAGCGAAAGACAGGGTACTAATTCACCCCTCCACTTT; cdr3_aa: CASSERQGTNSPLHF
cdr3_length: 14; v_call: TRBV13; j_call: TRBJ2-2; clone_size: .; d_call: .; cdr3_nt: TGTGCCAGCAGCTTAAGGGGTGCAGGCGGGGAGCTGTTTTTT; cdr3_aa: CASSLRGAGGELFF
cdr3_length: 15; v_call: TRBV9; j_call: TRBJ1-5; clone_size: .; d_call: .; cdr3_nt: TGTGCCAGCAGCGTAGATGAGGGACTTAATCAGCCCCAGCATTTT; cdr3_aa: CASSVDEGLNQPQHF
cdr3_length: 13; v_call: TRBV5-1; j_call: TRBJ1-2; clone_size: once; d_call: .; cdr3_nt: TGCGCCAGCAGCTTGGACAGTTACTATGGCTACACCTTC; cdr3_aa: CASSLDSYYGYTF
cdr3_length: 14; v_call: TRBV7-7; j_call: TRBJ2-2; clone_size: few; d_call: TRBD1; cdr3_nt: TGTGCCAGCAGTCTAGGACAGGCTACCGGGGAGCTGTTTTTT; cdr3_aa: CASSLGQATGELFF
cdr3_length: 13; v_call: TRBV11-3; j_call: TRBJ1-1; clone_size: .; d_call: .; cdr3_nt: TGTGCCAGCAGCTTAAGGGGCTATACTGAAGCTTTCTTT; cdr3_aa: CASSLRGYTEAFF
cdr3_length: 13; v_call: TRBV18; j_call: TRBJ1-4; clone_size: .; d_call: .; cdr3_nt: TGTGCCAGCTCACCTCGGGGGGGAGAAAAACTGTTTTTT; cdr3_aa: CASSPRGGEKLFF
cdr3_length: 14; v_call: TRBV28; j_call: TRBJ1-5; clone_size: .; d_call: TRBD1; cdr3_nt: TGTGCCAGCAGTTTGGGACAGGGCGGTCAGCCCCAGCATTTT; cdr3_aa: CASSLGQGGQPQHF
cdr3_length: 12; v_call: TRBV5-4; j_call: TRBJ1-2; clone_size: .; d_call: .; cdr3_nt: TGTGCCAGCAGCTTGGACAGGGTGCGCTACACCTTC; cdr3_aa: CASSLDRVRYTF
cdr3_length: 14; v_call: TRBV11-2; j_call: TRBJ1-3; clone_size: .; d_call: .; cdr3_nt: TGTGCCAGCAGCCAAACGGACAGCAGGAACACCATATATTTT; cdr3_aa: CASSQTDSRNTIYF
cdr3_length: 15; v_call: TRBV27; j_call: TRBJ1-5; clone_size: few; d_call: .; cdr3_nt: TGTGCCAGCAGTTCCGGGGGGTCGAGCAATCAGCCCCAGCATTTT; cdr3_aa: CASSSGGSSNQPQHF
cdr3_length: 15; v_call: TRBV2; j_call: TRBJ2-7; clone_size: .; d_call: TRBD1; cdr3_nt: TGTGCCAGCAGTGGGACAGGGGGCACCACCTACGAGCAGTACTTC; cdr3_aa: CASSGTGGTTYEQYF
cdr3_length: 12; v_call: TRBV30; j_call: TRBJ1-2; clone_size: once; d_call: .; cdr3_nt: TGTGCCTGGTGGCGGGGTAGCGGTGGCTACACCTTC; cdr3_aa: CAWWRGSGGYTF